This entry lists 2 T cell receptor beta chains sequenced from one sample in a study of vaccination and CD4 T cells after COVID-19. The treatment denotes: approximately nine-day PBMC culture with coronavirus spike peptide pools or control peptides (ViraFEST assay). The antigens for these receptors are not known. Oncomine TCR Beta short-read sequencing was applied to DNA from cultured CD4+ T cells. TCRdb processed the PCR reads anew with MiXCR; each CDR3 protein has one entry. The profile shows roughly 13,000 distinct CDR3 sequences, approximately 58% of them singletons. The material sequenced was CD4+ T cells from blood, cultured in vitro. The receptors originated from a human donor who had recovered from COVID-19.

The CDR3 reads CSARRLAGVSYEQYF. The CDR3 bases are TGCAGTGCTAGAAGGCTAGCGGGGGTCTCCTACGAGCAGTACTTC. V is TRBV20-1 and J is TRBJ2-7; TRBD2 aligns across 10 bases. J was trimmed by 0 bases and V by 2 bases; bases with no gene match: 4. In germline, CDR1 is DFQATT, CDR2 SNEGSKA (reference sequence). CDR3 length equals 15 residues.

The chain has TRBV7-2 and TRBJ2-7; 7 bases line up with TRBD2. The CDR3 has 16 amino acids. Trimming at V came to 3 bases and at J to 4 bases, leaving 12 bases not matched to a gene. Looked up from germline, CDR1 is SGHTA and CDR2 is FQGNSA. CDR3 region: CASSFDLEGGTYEQYF. The CDR3 DNA is TGTGCCAGCAGCTTTGACCTGGAGGGAGGGACTTACGAGCAGTACTTC.